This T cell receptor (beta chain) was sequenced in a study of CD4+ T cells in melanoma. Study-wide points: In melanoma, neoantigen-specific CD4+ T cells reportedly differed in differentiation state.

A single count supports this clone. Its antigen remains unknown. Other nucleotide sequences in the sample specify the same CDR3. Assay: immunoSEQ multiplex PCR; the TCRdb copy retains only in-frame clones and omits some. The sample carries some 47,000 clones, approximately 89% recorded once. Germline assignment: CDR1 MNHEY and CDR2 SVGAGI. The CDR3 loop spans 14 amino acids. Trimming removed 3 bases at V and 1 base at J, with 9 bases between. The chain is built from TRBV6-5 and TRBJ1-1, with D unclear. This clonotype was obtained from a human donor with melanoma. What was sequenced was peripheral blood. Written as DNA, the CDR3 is TGTGCCAGCAGTTATCGAGGGAGGAACACTGAAGCTTTCTTT. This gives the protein CASSYRGRNTEAFF.